The 22 T cell receptor beta chains in this list originate from one sample, sequenced in a study of blood T cell repertoires in COVID-19. The method was immunoSEQ multiplex PCR; TCRdb's version includes in-frame clones alone and lacks a portion of them. Among roughly 400,000 clones listed, 88% were seen once. The sequencing input was PBMCs or T cells enriched from blood (not recorded which). The receptors here all came from a young woman who had been exposed to COVID-19.

The V and J genes are TRBV29-1 and TRBJ1-2; 7 bases are a match to TRBD1. Per germline, CDR1 SQVTM and CDR2 ANQGSEA. CDR3 length: 13 residues. Trimming removed 6 bases from V and 6 bases from J; junction bases left unmatched: 10. CDR3 protein: CSVVLTGLDGYTF. The CDR3 coding sequence is TGCAGCGTGGTACTGACAGGGTTGGATGGCTACACCTTC.

This clone was picked up a small number of times. The chain uses TRBV19 and TRBJ1-2; D gene unclear. Trimming left V 7 bases short and J 7 bases short, with 22 bases between. CDR3 size: 15 residues. Germline V gene sequence: CDR1 LNHDA, CDR2 SQIVND (reference sequence). CDR3 coding DNA: TGTGCCAGTACCCCGGGTGACTTAGGGAGCTCTGGCTACACCTTC. The encoded protein is CASTPGDLGSSGYTF.

J is TRBJ2-7 and V is TRBV7-2; a weak D match, TRBD2 (5 bases). V was cut by 3 bases and J by 4 bases, with 7 bases left in between. Germline assignment: CDR1 SGHTA and CDR2 FQGNSA. CDR3 length equals 12 residues. The CDR3 nucleotides are TGTGCCAGCAGCTTCCCGGGGTACGAGCAGTACTTC. Its translation: CASSFPGYEQYF.

The chain couples TRBV28 to TRBJ2-1; 11 bases match TRBD2. The germline V gene encodes CDR1 MDHEN and CDR2 SYDVKM. The CDR3 is 16 residues long. The trim removed 5 bases at V and 9 bases at J, leaving 12 bases unmatched. DNA of the CDR3: TGTGCCAGCAGTGGACACCAGGGAGGACTAGCGGGTGAGCAGTTCTTC. Translated, it gives CASSGHQGGLAGEQFF.

The chain carries TRBV5-4 and TRBJ2-1, with a tentative D call TRBD1 (6 bases). This CDR3 is 18 amino acids long. With 3 bases removed from V and 0 bases from J, the gap between germline ends came to 19 bases. Germline CDR1 reads SGHNT; CDR2 reads YYREEE (reference sequence). This CDR3 reads CASSSRQGQFSSYNEQFF. CDR3 DNA: TGTGCCAGCAGCTCGCGGCAAGGACAGTTCAGCTCCTACAATGAGCAGTTCTTC.

The table lists this clone with a count of one. The V gene is TRBV4-2, the J gene TRBJ2-7; TRBD2 aligns across 10 bases. The CDR3 is 16 residues long. The V segment lost 4 bases and the J segment 0 bases; nucleotides outside the gene matches: 6. Germline CDR1 reads LGHNA; CDR2 reads YNFKEQ. The DNA of the CDR3 is TGTGCCAGCAGCCTATCCGGGACTAGCGTCTCCTACGAGCAGTACTTC. Amino acid sequence: CASSLSGTSVSYEQYF.

This sequence joins TRBV29-1 and TRBJ2-5; the D gene is possibly TRBD1 (5 bases). This CDR3 has 13 residues. V dropped 2 bases and J dropped 4 bases, with 11 bases sitting between them. Germline CDR1 SQVTM, CDR2 ANQGSEA. The CDR3 is CSVERAGPETQYF. CDR3 DNA: TGCAGCGTTGAAAGGGCAGGGCCAGAGACCCAGTACTTC.

V gene TRBV6-1 combines with J gene TRBJ2-7; 9 bases match TRBD1. V was clipped by 2 bases and J by 4 bases; unmatched bases: 18. CDR3 length equals 19 residues. Looked up from germline, CDR1 is MNHNS and CDR2 is SASEGT. In DNA form, the CDR3 reads TGTGCCAGCAGTGAATCCGGGACAGGGACGCTATTTGCACCGTACGAGCAGTACTTC. Amino acid sequence: CASSESGTGTLFAPYEQYF.

The chain is built from TRBV11-3 and TRBJ2-2; D is perhaps TRBD1 (6 bases). Trimming removed 5 bases from V and 1 base from J, with 11 bases in between. The CDR3 has 15 amino acids. Germline lookup yields CDR1 SGHNT and CDR2 YENEEA. The CDR3 DNA sequence: TGTGCCAGCAGCATCGGGACATGGAACACCGGGGAGCTGTTTTTT. Translating gives CASSIGTWNTGELFF.

This clone occurred a few times. This chain joins TRBV4-3 and TRBJ2-3; 10 bases map to TRBD2. The V gene end was trimmed by 3 bases and the J gene end by 2 bases; junction bases not matched to a gene: 2. The CDR3 has 15 residues. CDR1 and CDR2 from the germline V gene are LGHNA and YSLEER. CDR3 amino acids: CASSHSGGNTDTQYF. The CDR3 coding sequence is TGCGCCAGCAGCCATAGCGGGGGGAACACAGATACGCAGTATTTT.

Concerning this clone: A single base separates this from a much larger clone, so it may be a read error. This same CDR3 is encoded by further DNA sequences in the sample. The genes are TRBV5-1 and TRBJ2-6; D gene uncertain. V lost 2 bases and J lost 0, with 3 bases in between. This CDR3 region has 14 residues. Germline lookup yields CDR1 SGHRS and CDR2 YFSETQ. The CDR3 spells CASSFNSGANVLTF. The CDR3 region has the DNA TGCGCCAGCAGCTTTAACTCTGGGGCCAACGTCCTGACTTTC.

This rearrangement joins TRBV19 to TRBJ1-1; 8 nucleotides line up with TRBD1. Losses at the gene ends were 5 bases for V and 1 base for J; bases not matched to a gene: 6. The germline V gene encodes CDR1 LNHDA and CDR2 SQIVND (reference sequence). The CDR3 loop spans 15 amino acids. The CDR3 sequence is CASSVGQAKNTEAFF. The CDR3 DNA follows: TGTGCCAGTAGTGTGGGACAGGCGAAGAACACTGAAGCTTTCTTT. The entire variable domain, with the rest obtained from reference TRBV19 and TRBJ1-1, is as follows: DGGITQSPKYLFRKEGQNVTLSCEQNLNHDAMYWYRQDPGQGLRLIYYSQIVNDFQKGDIAEGYSVSREKKESFPLTVTSAQKNPTAFYLCASSVGQAKNTEAFFGQGTRLTVV.

The chain combines TRBV6-2 or TRBV6-3 with TRBJ2-7, with D possibly being TRBD2 (5 bases). Germline CDR1 MNHEY, CDR2 SVGEGT. The CDR3 spans 11 residues. Trimming left V 5 bases short and J 10 bases short, with 12 bases between. The CDR3 protein is CASSAPPGQYF. CDR3 nucleotide sequence: TGTGCCAGCAGTGCCCCCCCGGGACAGTACTTC.

This clone was detected only once. The chain joins TRBV3-1 (or the pseudogene TRBV3-2) to TRBJ1-2, with 9 bases aligning to TRBD1. The CDR3 has 15 residues. The germline CDR1 and CDR2 sequences are LGHDT and YNNKEL (reference sequence). J lost 1 base, V lost 2 bases, and 2 bases had no gene match. CDR3: CASSQRTGDNYGYTF. Written as DNA, the CDR3 is TGTGCCAGCAGCCAAAGGACAGGGGATAACTATGGCTACACCTTC.

This clone was detected a few times. The chain recombines TRBV4-2 with TRBJ2-7, with 10 bases aligning to TRBD2. The length of the CDR3 is 12 residues. CDR1 is LGHNA, CDR2 YNFKEQ, per germline. The ends lost 1 base at V and 9 bases at J; junction bases unmatched: 0. Written as DNA, the CDR3 is TGTGCCAGCAGCCAAGGGACTAGCGGGCAGTACTTC. Encoded protein: CASSQGTSGQYF.

The gene calls are TRBV18 and TRBJ1-1, with 8 nucleotides matching TRBD1. The CDR3 length is 21 residues. After removal of 1 base from V and 1 base from J, the junction contained 20 bases not matched to a gene. The germline V gene has CDR1 KGHSH and CDR2 LQKENI. The CDR3 DNA reads as TGTGCCAGCTCACCACTCTCGAATCTGCAGGGGGCGAGAAGTAGGAACACTGAAGCTTTCTTT. Translating gives CASSPLSNLQGARSRNTEAFF.

J is TRBJ2-1 and V is TRBV4-1; 8 bases match TRBD2. The CDR3 covers 15 residues. After removal of 0 bases from V and 7 bases from J, the junction contained 5 bases not matched to a gene. CDR1 is MGHRA and CDR2 is YSYEKL in the germline V gene. CDR3 amino acids: CASSQDLRGANEQFF. The CDR3 DNA is TGCGCCAGCAGCCAAGATCTGCGGGGGGCGAATGAGCAGTTCTTC.

The chain uses TRBV19 and TRBJ1-5, with 8 bases aligning to TRBD1. V gave up 1 base and J gave up 0 bases; unmatched junction bases: 11. Germline-derived CDR1 and CDR2 are LNHDA and SQIVND (reference sequence). This CDR3 spans 19 amino acids. The CDR3 spells CASSIGAVWTGYSNQPQHF. CDR3 nucleotide sequence: TGTGCCAGTAGTATAGGGGCCGTCTGGACAGGGTATAGCAATCAGCCCCAGCATTTT.

The J gene is TRBJ2-1, the V gene TRBV3-1 (or the pseudogene TRBV3-2), with 9 nucleotides matching TRBD2. CDR3 length: 17 amino acids. From germline, CDR1 is LGHDT and CDR2 YNNKEL (reference sequence). With 4 bases clipped from V and 5 bases from J, the junction kept 12 bases outside the gene matches. CDR3 sequence reads: CASSPSYSGSGHNEQFF. In DNA, the CDR3 is TGTGCCAGCAGCCCCTCGTATAGCGGGAGCGGCCACAATGAGCAGTTCTTC.

This clone has a handful of counts. The rearrangement joins TRBV9 to TRBJ1-4, with 7 bases fitting TRBD1. The CDR3 extends over 17 amino acids. Germline CDR1 SGDLS, CDR2 YYNGEE. V gave up 0 bases and J gave up 1 base; unmatched junction bases: 6. The CDR3 sequence is CASSVEGGPLTNEKLFF. DNA of the CDR3: TGTGCCAGCAGCGTAGAAGGGGGCCCCTTAACTAATGAAAAACTGTTTTTT.

The chain has TRBV7-9 and TRBJ2-7; 12 bases fit TRBD2. The germline V gene has CDR1 SEHNR and CDR2 FQNEAQ (reference sequence). With 1 base clipped from V and 5 bases from J, the junction kept 6 bases outside the gene matches. This CDR3 spans 16 amino acids. CDR3 sequence (DNA): TGTGCCAGCAGCTTAGGTAGGACTAGCGGGACGCACGAGCAGTACTTC. It codes for CASSLGRTSGTHEQYF. Looking up the rest from reference TRBV7-9 and TRBJ2-7 gives the full variable domain: DTGVSQNPRHKITKRGQNVTFRCDPISEHNRLYWYRQTLGQGPEFLTYFQNEAQLEKSRLLSDRFSAERPKGSFSTLEIQRTEQGDSAMYLCASSLGRTSGTHEQYFGPGTRLTVT.

This rearrangement joins TRBV7-2 to TRBJ1-3, with a possible D match to TRBD1 (6 bases). V was clipped by 5 bases and J by 4 bases, with 18 bases between them. The CDR3 runs 16 residues. CDR1 and CDR2 from the germline V gene are SGHTA and FQGNSA. The CDR3 bases are TGTGCCAGCAGCATCTCACAGGGAGCGGCCGGAAACACCATATATTTT. The encoded protein is CASSISQGAAGNTIYF.